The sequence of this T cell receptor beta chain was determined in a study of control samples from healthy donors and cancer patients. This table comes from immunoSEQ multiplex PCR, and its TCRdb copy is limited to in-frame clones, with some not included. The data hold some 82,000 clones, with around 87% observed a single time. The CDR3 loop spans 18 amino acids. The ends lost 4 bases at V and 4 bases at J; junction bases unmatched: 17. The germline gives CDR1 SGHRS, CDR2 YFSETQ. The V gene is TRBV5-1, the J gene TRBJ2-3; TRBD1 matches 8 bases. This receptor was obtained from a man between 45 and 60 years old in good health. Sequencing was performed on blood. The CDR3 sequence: CASSPAPTGQGVSDTQYF. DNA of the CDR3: TGCGCCAGCAGCCCAGCTCCGACCGGACAGGGTGTTTCAGATACGCAGTATTTT.